This T cell receptor (beta chain) originates from a study of shared clonotypes between healthy human individuals. Overall study context: Every donor yielded three CD4 naive, three CD4 memory, two CD8 naive and one CD8 memory plate. Study-wide findings and caveats: Memory subsets had estimated richness that was generally smaller than that of naive subsets. The sole specimen, blood, was sampled, and tissue repertoires likely differ.

About this clone itself: What it binds is not known.

Partitioning of CD4+ cells yielded a CD45RA+ naive subset and a CD45RA-negative memory subset. The J segment lost 3 bases and the V segment lost 6 bases, leaving 5 bases of the junction unmatched. This CDR3 region has 16 residues. In germline, CDR1 is SGHAT, CDR2 FQNNGV. The repertoire was sequenced with immunoSEQ multiplex PCR; TCRdb's copy has only in-frame clones and lacks some. This table has about 1.5 million clones, roughly 97% appearing once. Sequencing was done on a sample of naive CD4+ T cells sorted from blood. As for subset: CD45RA+ positively selected. The V and J genes are TRBV11-2 and TRBJ2-1; 13 bases fit TRBD2. The receptor comes from a young man in good health. The CDR3 DNA follows: TGTGCCAGCAGAATGACTAGCGGGAGGTTCTACAATGAGCAGTTCTTC. Encoded protein: CASRMTSGRFYNEQFF.